These T cell receptor beta chains were read from a single sample in a study of shared clonotypes between healthy human individuals. Assay: immunoSEQ multiplex PCR; the TCRdb copy retains only in-frame clones and omits some. Seen here are just over 2,000,000 clones, about 95% observed once, and the top ten hold more than 0.95%. Sequenced sample: naive CD8+ T cells sorted from blood. These receptor sequences come from a man aged 18 to 35 in good health. The CDR3 runs from the conserved cysteine through the conserved F or W. D genes are given only for firm matches. Only part of the rows carry a size: once, few, many, or a class if the clone is expanded.

v_gene: TRBV30
d_gene: NA
abundance: NA
j_gene: TRBJ1-2
len: 14
CDR3nt: TGTGCCTGGAGTGATATCGGGCAGGCAGGGGACTACACCTTC
CDR3aa: CAWSDIGQAGDYTF

v_gene: TRBV6-1
d_gene: TRBD2
abundance: NA
j_gene: TRBJ2-5
len: 18
CDR3nt: TGTGCCAGCAGTGAACAGACTAGCGGGGGGGCCCCGGGAGAGACCCAGTACTTC
CDR3aa: CASSEQTSGGAPGETQYF

v_gene: TRBV4-1
d_gene: TRBD1
abundance: NA
j_gene: TRBJ1-5
len: 16
CDR3nt: TGCGCCAGCAGCCGCTCCGGAACAGGGGATTATCAGCCCCAGCATTTT
CDR3aa: CASSRSGTGDYQPQHF

v_gene: TRBV2
d_gene: NA
abundance: once
j_gene: TRBJ1-1
len: 16
CDR3nt: TGTGCCAGCAGTGAAGAGGGCGGCAGGAAGAACACTGAAGCTTTCTTT
CDR3aa: CASSEEGGRKNTEAFF

v_gene: TRBV4-1
d_gene: NA
abundance: NA
j_gene: TRBJ2-7
len: 13
CDR3nt: TGCGCCAGCAGCCAAGAGGGCGGCTACGAGCAGTACTTC
CDR3aa: CASSQEGGYEQYF

v_gene: TRBV27
d_gene: NA
abundance: NA
j_gene: TRBJ2-3
len: 13
CDR3nt: TGTGCCAGCCAACGGGGGAGCACAGATACGCAGTATTTT
CDR3aa: CASQRGSTDTQYF

v_gene: TRBV29-1
d_gene: TRBD1
abundance: NA
j_gene: TRBJ2-3
len: 15
CDR3nt: TGCAGCGTCTCCGACAGGGGGTCCCTCACAGATACGCAGTATTTT
CDR3aa: CSVSDRGSLTDTQYF

v_gene: TRBV4-2
d_gene: NA
abundance: once
j_gene: TRBJ1-1
len: 17
CDR3nt: TGTGCCAGCAGCCAAGGTTCAGGGTTGGCATTTGGGTTTGAAGCTTTCTTT
CDR3aa: CASSQGSGLAFGFEAFF

v_gene: TRBV9
d_gene: NA
abundance: NA
j_gene: TRBJ1-1
len: 14
CDR3nt: TGTGCCAGCAGCGTCGGCAGGCTGGACACTGAAGCTTTCTTT
CDR3aa: CASSVGRLDTEAFF

v_gene: TRBV28
d_gene: NA
abundance: NA
j_gene: TRBJ2-2
len: 12
CDR3nt: TGTGCCGCCCGGGAGAACACCGGGGAGCTGTTTTTT
CDR3aa: CAARENTGELFF

v_gene: TRBV5-6
d_gene: TRBD1
abundance: NA
j_gene: TRBJ2-3
len: 16
CDR3nt: TGTGCCAGCAGCTCGACCGGGACAGGGAACACAGATACGCAGTATTTT
CDR3aa: CASSSTGTGNTDTQYF

v_gene: TRBV19
d_gene: NA
abundance: NA
j_gene: TRBJ1-2
len: 10
CDR3nt: TGTGCCACCCATAGCGGTGGCTACACCTTC
CDR3aa: CATHSGGYTF